The 5 T cell receptor beta chains given below trace back to one sample, sequenced in a study of regulatory and conventional T cells in RAG deficiency (dated by TCRdb to about 2017). The method behind the library was the immunoSEQ multiplex PCR assay. Sourced from immuneACCESS, this table was stored by TCRdb with only in-frame sequences that have V and J called. A share of the clones is absent; for the studies checked, an unresolved V gene accounts for under half, and the remainder has no known explanation. Counted in this sample were around 29,000 clones; about 89% of them appeared once. The top ten hold around 0.82% of the sample. Before genomic DNA extraction, regulatory T cells were isolated from blood as CD4+CD25-high CD127-low cells. Separately, the same data were catalogued under a study of regulatory T cells. The second study's paper adds: The multiplex PCR used 52 forward TRBV primers and 13 reverse TRBJ primers, with assay-based and computational corrections for amplification bias.

The sample taken for sequencing was Tregs sorted from blood. These receptor sequences come from a human donor in good health.

In its sample, this clone was seen a few times. The chain has TRBV6-1 and TRBJ1-5, with D perhaps TRBD1 (5 bases). Germline V gives CDR1 MNHNS, CDR2 SASEGT. This CDR3 has 12 residues. Trimming shortened V by 8 bases and J by 4 bases, and 9 bases separated the two germline ends. The CDR3 reads CASRGVNQPQHF. The CDR3 coding sequence is TGTGCCAGCCGGGGGGTGAATCAGCCCCAGCATTTT.

The chain carries TRBV6-5 and TRBJ2-7; 7 bases are a match to TRBD1. V shed 2 bases, J shed 2 bases, and the junction held 3 bases outside the gene matches. This CDR3 is built from 14 residues. Germline assignment: CDR1 MNHEY and CDR2 SVGAGI. The CDR3 DNA follows: TGTGCCAGCAGTTACAGGCAGGGGGCCTACGAGCAGTACTTC. Protein: CASSYRQGAYEQYF.

CDR3 DNA sequence: TGTGCCAGCAGTTACTCTGGCTCTGGAAACACCATATATTTT. Translating gives CASSYSGSGNTIYF. The V and J genes are TRBV6-5 and TRBJ1-3, with D unclear. There are 14 residues in the CDR3. The V gene lost 0 bases and the J gene lost 0 bases, with 3 bases spanning the gap. Looked up from germline, CDR1 is MNHEY and CDR2 is SVGAGI.

This rearrangement joins TRBV29-1 to TRBJ1-5; the match to TRBD1 covers 7 bases. Per the germline V gene, CDR1 is SQVTM and CDR2 is ANQGSEA. The CDR3 is made up of 13 amino acids. V shed 0 bases and J 8 bases; nucleotides not matched to a gene: 4. The CDR3 bases are TGCAGCGTTGAAGATTCCCAGGGGGAGCCCCAGCATTTT. It yields the protein CSVEDSQGEPQHF.

The sample holds one count of this clone. The chain is built from TRBV6-5 and TRBJ1-1, with 7 bases lining up with TRBD1. Trimming took 6 bases from V and 1 from J; bases not matched to a gene: 5. This CDR3 region has 14 residues. Germline assignment: CDR1 MNHEY and CDR2 SVGAGI. The CDR3 sequence: CASSQRTGNTEAFF. The CDR3, as DNA: TGTGCCAGCAGCCAAAGGACAGGGAACACTGAAGCTTTCTTT.